This is a list of T cell receptor beta chains from one sample in a study of HIV-infected patients and healthy controls. TCRdb used MiXCR to reprocess the 5' RACE reads, holding one entry per CDR3 protein. The table includes about 67,000 distinct CDR3 sequences, about a sixth detected once. Sequenced: CD4+ T cells from blood. Receptor source: a human donor in good health. CDR3s include the opening cysteine and the closing phenylalanine or tryptophan. Fields, in order: J gene, clone size, V gene, D gene, CDR3 DNA, CDR3 protein. The D gene is left open where the match is weak. Clone size appears in some rows only: once, few, many, or a class for an expanded clone.

TRBJ2-6	-	TRBV4-3	-	TGCGCCAGCAGGAGCTCTGGGGCCAACGTCCTGACTTTC	CASRSSGANVLTF
TRBJ2-3	many	TRBV7-2	TRBD2	TGTGCCAGCAGCTTGGGACTAGCGGGAGGAGGAGATACGCAGTATTTT	CASSLGLAGGGDTQYF
TRBJ1-6	-	TRBV7-9	-	TGTGCCAGCAGCTTGGGGGGCGGCGGGTCACCCCTCCACTTT	CASSLGGGGSPLHF
TRBJ2-3	few	TRBV7-9	-	TGTGCCAGCAGCTCCGCCCCCTCACCCTCCACAGATACGCAGTATTTT	CASSSAPSPSTDTQYF
TRBJ2-5	-	TRBV11-2	TRBD2	TGTGCCAGCAGCCCCCGGGGGGGACTAGCGGGGCAAATTTGGGGTGGGACCCAGTACTTC	CASSPRGGLAGQIWGGTQYF
TRBJ1-2	-	TRBV12-3/TRBV12-4	-	TGTGCCAGCAGCCCCGACAGCTATGGCTACACCTTC	CASSPDSYGYTF
TRBJ2-3	once	TRBV5-5	-	TGTGCCAGCAGCTTGCGGCCGAAACCAAGCACAGATACGCAGTATTTT	CASSLRPKPSTDTQYF
TRBJ2-4	-	TRBV30	-	TGTGCCTGGGGTCATAAAAACATTCAGTACTTC	CAWGHKNIQYF
TRBJ1-1	few	TRBV18	-	TGTGCCAGCTCACAGACAGGCACTGAAGCTTTCTTT	CASSQTGTEAFF
TRBJ1-1	many	TRBV20-1	-	TGCAGTGCTAGTTTCCTGGGGGGGATCTTT	CSASFLGGIF
TRBJ2-1	once	TRBV11-3	TRBD2	TGTGCCAGCAGCTTGGGGACTAGCGGGAGGGAGCAGTTCTTC	CASSLGTSGREQFF
TRBJ2-7	few	TRBV28	TRBD1	TGTGCCAGCAGTCCCAGACAGGGCCACTCCTACGAGCAGTACTTC	CASSPRQGHSYEQYF
TRBJ1-1	-	TRBV11-3	-	TGTGCCAGCAGCTTCGAGAGGAGGGCTGAAGCTTTCTTT	CASSFERRAEAFF
TRBJ2-1	many	TRBV6-6	-	TGTGCCAGCAGTTACGCGGGAATAAACAATGAGCAGTTCTTC	CASSYAGINNEQFF
TRBJ1-4	medium-sized	TRBV7-2	-	TGTGCCAGCAGCTTGGGACCGAATAATGAAAAACTGTTTTTT	CASSLGPNNEKLFF
TRBJ2-7	few	TRBV2	-	TGTGCCAGCGGTAGGGGGGGTACCTCCTACGAGCAGTACTTC	CASGRGGTSYEQYF
TRBJ2-7	-	TRBV5-1	-	TGCGCCAGCAGCTACGGGACTCTAGAGCAGTACTTC	CASSYGTLEQYF
TRBJ2-3	many	TRBV20-1	-	TGCAGTGCTAACCTAAAACCAACAGATACGCAGTATTTT	CSANLKPTDTQYF
TRBJ1-2	few	TRBV9	-	TGTGCCAGCAGCGTAGCTGGGGCCACTTCTAACTATGGCTACACCTTC	CASSVAGATSNYGYTF
TRBJ2-4	many	TRBV2	-	TGTGCCAGCACCGGACTTCGGGGCAAAAACATTCAGTACTTC	CASTGLRGKNIQYF
TRBJ1-2	-	TRBV19	-	TGTGCCAGTAGTATGGACGGTGCGTATGGCTACACCTTC	CASSMDGAYGYTF
TRBJ1-5	-	TRBV19	TRBD1	TGTGCCTGCCGGGACAGGGACAATCAGCCCCAGCATTTT	CACRDRDNQPQHF
TRBJ2-4	many	TRBV6-5	TRBD1	TGTGCCAGCCGCCGGGACAGCTTAGCCAAAAACATTCAGTACTTC	CASRRDSLAKNIQYF
TRBJ1-5	-	TRBV4-2	-	TGTGCCAGCAGCCAAGACGGGACACCAGGCAATCAGCCCCAGCATTTT	CASSQDGTPGNQPQHF
TRBJ2-7	-	TRBV12-3/TRBV12-4	TRBD1	TGTGCCAGCAGTTTAAGACAGGGGGCCTCCTACGAGCAGTACTTC	CASSLRQGASYEQYF
TRBJ2-6	many	TRBV13	-	TGTGCCAGCAGCACCACTAGCTCTGGGGCCAACGTCCTGACTTTC	CASSTTSSGANVLTF
TRBJ1-2	few	TRBV5-1	-	TGCGCCAGCAGCTGGGGGGACGGAACTAACTATGGCTACACCTTC	CASSWGDGTNYGYTF
TRBJ2-7	few	TRBV3-1	-	TGTGCCAGCAGCCGAGCAGATGGGGGCGAGCAGTACTTC	CASSRADGGEQYF
TRBJ2-3	-	TRBV24-1	TRBD2	TGTGCCACCAGTGAGGGGTCTAGCGGGACCGCAGATACGCAGTATTTT	CATSEGSSGTADTQYF
TRBJ2-7	-	TRBV12-3/TRBV12-4	-	TGTGCCAGCAGGCGGGGCCAGGGTGGACGCTCCTACGAGCAGTACTTC	CASRRGQGGRSYEQYF
TRBJ1-1	many	TRBV30	-	TGTGCCTGGAACATTGGATGGGGAAGGGCTTTAGGGAGGAACACTGAAGCTTTCTTT	CAWNIGWGRALGRNTEAFF
TRBJ2-5	few	TRBV28	TRBD2	TGTGCCAGCAGTTTAGCGGGGGGCGCAGGGACCCAGTACTTC	CASSLAGGAGTQYF
TRBJ2-3	-	TRBV19	-	TGTGCCAGTAGTGGCCGTAGGAATACGCAGTATTTT	CASSGRRNTQYF
TRBJ2-3	-	TRBV4-3	-	TGCGCCAGCAGCCGGAAGCCTAGAGACACAGATACGCAGTATTTT	CASSRKPRDTDTQYF